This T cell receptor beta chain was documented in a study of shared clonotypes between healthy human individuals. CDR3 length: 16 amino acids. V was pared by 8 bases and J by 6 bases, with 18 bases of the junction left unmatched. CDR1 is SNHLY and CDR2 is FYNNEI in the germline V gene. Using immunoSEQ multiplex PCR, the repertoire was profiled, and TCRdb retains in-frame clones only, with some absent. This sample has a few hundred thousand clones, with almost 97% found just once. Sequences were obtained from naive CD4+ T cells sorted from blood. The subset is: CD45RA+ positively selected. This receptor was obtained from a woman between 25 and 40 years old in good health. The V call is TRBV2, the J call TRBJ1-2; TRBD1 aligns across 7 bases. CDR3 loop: CASLLQGGASINGYTF. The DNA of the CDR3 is TGTGCCAGCCTCCTCCAAGGGGGCGCAAGTATTAATGGCTACACCTTC.